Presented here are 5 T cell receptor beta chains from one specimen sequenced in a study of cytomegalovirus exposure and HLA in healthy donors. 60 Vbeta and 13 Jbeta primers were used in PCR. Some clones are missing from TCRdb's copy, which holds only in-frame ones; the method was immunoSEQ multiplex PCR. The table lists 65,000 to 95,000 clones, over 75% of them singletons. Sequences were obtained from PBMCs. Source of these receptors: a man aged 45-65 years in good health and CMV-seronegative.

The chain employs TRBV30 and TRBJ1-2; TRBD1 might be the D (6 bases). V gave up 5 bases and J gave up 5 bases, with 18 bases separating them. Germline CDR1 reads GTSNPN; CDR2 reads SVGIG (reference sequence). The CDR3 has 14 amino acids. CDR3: CAWGRRGTEYGYTF. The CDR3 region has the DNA TGTGCCTGGGGTCGTAGGGGGACGGAATATGGCTACACCTTC.

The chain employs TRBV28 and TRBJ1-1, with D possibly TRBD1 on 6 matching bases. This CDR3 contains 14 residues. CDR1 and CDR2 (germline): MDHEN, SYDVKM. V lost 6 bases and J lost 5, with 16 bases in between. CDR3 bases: TGTGCCAGCAGCAAAGGGGGTATGATGACTGAAGCTTTCTTT. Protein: CASSKGGMMTEAFF.

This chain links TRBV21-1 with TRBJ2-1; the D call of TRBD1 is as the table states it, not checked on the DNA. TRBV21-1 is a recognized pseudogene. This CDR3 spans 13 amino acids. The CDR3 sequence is CASSLRTGNEQFF. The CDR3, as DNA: TGTGCCAGCAGTCTAAGAACAGGGAATGAGCAGTTCTTC.

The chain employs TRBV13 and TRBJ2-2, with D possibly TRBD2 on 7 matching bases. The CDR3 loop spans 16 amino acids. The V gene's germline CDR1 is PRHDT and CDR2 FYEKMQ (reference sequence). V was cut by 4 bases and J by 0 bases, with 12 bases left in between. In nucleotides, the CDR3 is TGTGCCAGCAGCTCAATAGGGGGGGCGAACACCGGGGAGCTGTTTTTT. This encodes CASSSIGGANTGELFF.

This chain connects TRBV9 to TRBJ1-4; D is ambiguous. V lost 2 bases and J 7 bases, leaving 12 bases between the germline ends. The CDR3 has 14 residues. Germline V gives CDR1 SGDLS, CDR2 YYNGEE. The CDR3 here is CASSVAGEGEKLFF. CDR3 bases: TGTGCCAGCAGCGTCGCAGGAGAGGGTGAAAAACTGTTTTTT.